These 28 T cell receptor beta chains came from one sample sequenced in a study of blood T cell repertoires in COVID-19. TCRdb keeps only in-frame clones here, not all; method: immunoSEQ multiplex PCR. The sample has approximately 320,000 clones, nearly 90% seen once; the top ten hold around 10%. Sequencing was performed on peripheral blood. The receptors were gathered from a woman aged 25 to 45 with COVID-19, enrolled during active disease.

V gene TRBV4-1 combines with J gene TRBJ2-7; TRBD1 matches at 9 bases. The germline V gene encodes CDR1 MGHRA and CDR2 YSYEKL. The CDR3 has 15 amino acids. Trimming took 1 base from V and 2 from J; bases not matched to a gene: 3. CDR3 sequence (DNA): TGCGCCAGCAGCCAAGGGACAGGGGAGACCTACGAGCAGTACTTC. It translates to CASSQGTGETYEQYF.

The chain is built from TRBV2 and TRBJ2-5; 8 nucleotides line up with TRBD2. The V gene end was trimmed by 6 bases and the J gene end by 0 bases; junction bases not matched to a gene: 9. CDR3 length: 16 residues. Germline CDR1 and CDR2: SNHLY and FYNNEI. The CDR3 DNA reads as TGTGCCAGCAGCTCAAAACAGACTAGCGACCAAGAGACCCAGTACTTC. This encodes CASSSKQTSDQETQYF. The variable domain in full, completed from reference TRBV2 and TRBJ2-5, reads EPEVTQTPSHQVTQMGQEVILRCVPISNHLYFYWYRQILGQKVEFLVSFYNNEISEKSEIFDDQFSVERPDGSNFTLKIRSTKLEDSAMYFCASSSKQTSDQETQYFGPGTRLLVL.

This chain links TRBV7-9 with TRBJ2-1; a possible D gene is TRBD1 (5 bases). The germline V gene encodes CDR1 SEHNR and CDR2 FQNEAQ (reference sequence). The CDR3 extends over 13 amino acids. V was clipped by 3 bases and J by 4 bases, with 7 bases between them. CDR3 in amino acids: CASSFGAYNEQFF. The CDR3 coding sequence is TGTGCCAGCAGCTTTGGGGCGTACAATGAGCAGTTCTTC.

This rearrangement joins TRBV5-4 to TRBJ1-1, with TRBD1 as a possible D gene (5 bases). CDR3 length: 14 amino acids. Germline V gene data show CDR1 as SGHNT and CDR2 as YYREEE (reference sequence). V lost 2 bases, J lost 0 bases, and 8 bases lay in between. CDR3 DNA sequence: TGTGCCAGCAGCTTAGGGGTCATGAACACTGAAGCTTTCTTT. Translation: CASSLGVMNTEAFF.

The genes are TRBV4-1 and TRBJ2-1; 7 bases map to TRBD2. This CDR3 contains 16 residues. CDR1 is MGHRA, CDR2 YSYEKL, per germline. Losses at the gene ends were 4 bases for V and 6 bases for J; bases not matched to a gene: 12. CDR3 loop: CASSLGLAARGNEQFF. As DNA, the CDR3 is TGCGCCAGCAGCCTCGGTCTAGCGGCCCGGGGCAATGAGCAGTTCTTC.

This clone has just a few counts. This CDR3 is CASRLISQQGDNQPQHF. The CDR3 nucleotides read TGTGCAAGTCGCTTGATATCGCAACAGGGAGACAATCAGCCCCAGCATTTT. The rearrangement joins TRBV12-2 to TRBJ1-5; whether TRBD1, the table's D call, matches the DNA was not checked. TRBV12-2 is shown as a pseudogene. This CDR3 comprises 17 residues.

The CDR3 is CASRNQKSRQGRNEQFF. The CDR3 coding sequence is TGTGCCAGCAGGAACCAAAAAAGCCGACAGGGTAGGAATGAGCAGTTCTTC. The chain joins TRBV21-1 to TRBJ2-1; whether TRBD1, the table's D call, matches the DNA was not checked. TRBV21-1 represents a pseudogene. CDR3 length equals 17 residues.

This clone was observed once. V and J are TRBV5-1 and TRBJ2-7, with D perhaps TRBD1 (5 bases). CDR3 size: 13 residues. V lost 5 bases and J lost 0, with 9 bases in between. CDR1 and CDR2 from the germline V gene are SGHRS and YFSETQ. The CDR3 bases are TGCGCCAGCAGTGACAGTCCCTCCTACGAGCAGTACTTC. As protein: CASSDSPSYEQYF.

CDR3 in amino acids: CASSLGPSGEETQYF. CDR3 coding DNA: TGTGCCAGCAGCTTAGGTCCTAGCGGGGAAGAGACCCAGTACTTC. The chain recombines TRBV7-9 with TRBJ2-5, with 9 bases lining up with TRBD2. The CDR3 sequence is 15 residues long. CDR1 and CDR2 from the germline V gene are SEHNR and FQNEAQ (reference sequence). Trimming at V came to 1 base and at J to 3 bases, leaving 3 bases not matched to a gene.

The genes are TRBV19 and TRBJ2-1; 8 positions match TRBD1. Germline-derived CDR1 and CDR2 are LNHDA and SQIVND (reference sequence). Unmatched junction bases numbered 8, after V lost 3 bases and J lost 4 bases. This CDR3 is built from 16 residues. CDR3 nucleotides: TGTGCCAGTAGTATCGCGCGGACAGGGTTGTACAATGAGCAGTTCTTC. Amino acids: CASSIARTGLYNEQFF.

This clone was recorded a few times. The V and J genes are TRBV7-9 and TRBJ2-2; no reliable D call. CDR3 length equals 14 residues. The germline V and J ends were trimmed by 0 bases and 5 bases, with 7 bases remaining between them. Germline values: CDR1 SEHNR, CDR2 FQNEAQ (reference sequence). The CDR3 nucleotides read TGTGCCAGCAGCTTAGCTCCCGTTACCGGGGAGCTGTTTTTT. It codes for CASSLAPVTGELFF.

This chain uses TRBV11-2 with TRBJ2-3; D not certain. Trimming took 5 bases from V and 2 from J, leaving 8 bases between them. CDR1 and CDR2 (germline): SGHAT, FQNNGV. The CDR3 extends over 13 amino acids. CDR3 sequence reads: CASSPRYTDTQYF. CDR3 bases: TGTGCCAGCAGCCCCAGGTACACAGATACGCAGTATTTT.

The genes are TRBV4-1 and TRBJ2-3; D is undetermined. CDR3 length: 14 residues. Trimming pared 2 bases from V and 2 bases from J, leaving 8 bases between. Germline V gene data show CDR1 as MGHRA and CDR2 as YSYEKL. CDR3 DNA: TGCGCCAGCAGCCAAATCGACTCCACAGATACGCAGTATTTT. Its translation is CASSQIDSTDTQYF.

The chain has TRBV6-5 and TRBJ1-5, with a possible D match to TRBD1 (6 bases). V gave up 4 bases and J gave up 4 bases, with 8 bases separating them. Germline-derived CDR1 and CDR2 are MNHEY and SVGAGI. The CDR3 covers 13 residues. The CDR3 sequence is CASSSTGNQPQHF. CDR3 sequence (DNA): TGTGCCAGCAGTTCGACAGGAAATCAGCCCCAGCATTTT.

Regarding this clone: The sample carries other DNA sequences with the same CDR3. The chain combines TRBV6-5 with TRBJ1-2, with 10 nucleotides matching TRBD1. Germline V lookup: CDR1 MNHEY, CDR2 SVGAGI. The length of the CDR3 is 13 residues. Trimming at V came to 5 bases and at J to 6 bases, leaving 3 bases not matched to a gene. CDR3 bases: TGTGCCAGCAGTCTGGACAGGGGGGATGGCTACACCTTC. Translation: CASSLDRGDGYTF.

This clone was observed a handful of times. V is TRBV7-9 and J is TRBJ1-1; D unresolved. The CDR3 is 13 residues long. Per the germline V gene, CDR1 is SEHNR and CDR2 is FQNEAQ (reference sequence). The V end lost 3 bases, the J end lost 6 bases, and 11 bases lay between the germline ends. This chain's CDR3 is CASSFGSRPEAFF. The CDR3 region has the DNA TGTGCCAGCAGCTTCGGGTCTCGGCCTGAAGCTTTCTTT.

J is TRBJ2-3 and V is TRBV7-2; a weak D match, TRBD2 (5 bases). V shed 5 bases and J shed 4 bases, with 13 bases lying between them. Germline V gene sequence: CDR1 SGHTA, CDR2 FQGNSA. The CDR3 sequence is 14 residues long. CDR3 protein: CASSPGLYSDTQYF. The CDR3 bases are TGTGCCAGCAGCCCTGGACTTTATTCAGATACGCAGTATTTT. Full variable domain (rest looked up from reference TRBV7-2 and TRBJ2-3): GAGVSQSPSNKVTEKGKDVELRCDPISGHTALYWYRQSLGQGLEFLIYFQGNSAPDKSGLPSDRFSAERTGGSVSTLTIQRTQQEDSAVYLCASSPGLYSDTQYFGPGTRLTVL.

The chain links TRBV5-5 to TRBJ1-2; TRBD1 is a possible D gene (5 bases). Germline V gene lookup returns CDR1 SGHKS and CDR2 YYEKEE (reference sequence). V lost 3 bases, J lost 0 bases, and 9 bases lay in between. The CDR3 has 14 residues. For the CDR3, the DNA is TGTGCCAGCAGCTCCAGGGTCCCTAACTATGGCTACACCTTC. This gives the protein CASSSRVPNYGYTF.

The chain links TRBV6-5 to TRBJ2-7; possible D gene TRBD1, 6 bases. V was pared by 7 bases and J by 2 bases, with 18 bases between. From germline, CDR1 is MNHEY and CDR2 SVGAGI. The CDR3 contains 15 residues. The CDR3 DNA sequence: TGTGCCAGCATTAACTTAGGACAGACTACCTACGAGCAGTACTTC. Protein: CASINLGQTTYEQYF.

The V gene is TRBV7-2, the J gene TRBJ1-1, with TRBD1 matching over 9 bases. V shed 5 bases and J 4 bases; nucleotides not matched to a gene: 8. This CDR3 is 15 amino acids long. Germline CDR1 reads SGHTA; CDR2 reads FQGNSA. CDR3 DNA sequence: TGTGCCAGCAGCACACAGGGGGCGAGTGGCACTGAAGCTTTCTTT. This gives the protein CASSTQGASGTEAFF.

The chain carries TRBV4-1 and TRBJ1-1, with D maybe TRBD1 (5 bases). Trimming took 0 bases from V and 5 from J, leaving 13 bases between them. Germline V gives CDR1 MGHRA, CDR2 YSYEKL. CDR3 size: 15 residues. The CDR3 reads CASSQDFRGITEAFF. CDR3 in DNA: TGCGCCAGCAGCCAAGACTTTAGGGGAATTACTGAAGCTTTCTTT.

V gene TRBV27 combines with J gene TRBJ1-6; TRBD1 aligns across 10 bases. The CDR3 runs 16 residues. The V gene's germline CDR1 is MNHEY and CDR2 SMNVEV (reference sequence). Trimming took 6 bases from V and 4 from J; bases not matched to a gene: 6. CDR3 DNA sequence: TGTGCCAGCAGAAGGACAGGGGGGTTATATAATTCACCCCTCCACTTT. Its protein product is CASRRTGGLYNSPLHF.

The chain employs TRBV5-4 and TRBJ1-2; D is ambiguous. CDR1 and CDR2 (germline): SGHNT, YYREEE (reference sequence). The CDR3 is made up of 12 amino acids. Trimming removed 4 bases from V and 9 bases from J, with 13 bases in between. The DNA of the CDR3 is TGTGCCAGCAGCCTCGGACTTCTAAGCTACACCTTC. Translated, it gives CASSLGLLSYTF.

The CDR3 bases are TGTGCCAGCAGCTGGGACACATCTATTACCTATAATTCACCCCTCCACTTT. Its translation is CASSWDTSITYNSPLHF. The chain combines TRBV7-2 with TRBJ1-6, with D maybe TRBD1 (6 bases). This CDR3 is built from 17 residues. CDR1 is SGHTA, CDR2 FQGNSA, per germline. With 4 bases removed from V and 2 bases from J, the gap between germline ends came to 15 bases.

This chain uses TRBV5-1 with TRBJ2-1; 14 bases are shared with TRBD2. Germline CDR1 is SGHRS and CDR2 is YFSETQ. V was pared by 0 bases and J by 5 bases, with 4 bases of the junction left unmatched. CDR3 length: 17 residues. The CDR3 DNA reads TGCGCCAGCAGCTTGGGACTAGCGGGGGGGCGCAACAATGAGCAGTTCTTC. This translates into CASSLGLAGGRNNEQFF.

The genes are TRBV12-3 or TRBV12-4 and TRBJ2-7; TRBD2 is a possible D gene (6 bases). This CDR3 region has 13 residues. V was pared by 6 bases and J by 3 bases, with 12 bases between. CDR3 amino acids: CASRRFGGYEQYF. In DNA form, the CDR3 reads TGTGCCAGCAGACGGTTCGGGGGCTACGAGCAGTACTTC.

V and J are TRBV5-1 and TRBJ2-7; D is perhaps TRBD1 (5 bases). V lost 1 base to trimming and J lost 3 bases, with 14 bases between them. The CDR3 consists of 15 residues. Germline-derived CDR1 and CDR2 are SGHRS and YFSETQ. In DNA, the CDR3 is TGCGCCAGCAGCTTGAGCGCAGGGAAGGGCTACGAGCAGTACTTC. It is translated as CASSLSAGKGYEQYF.

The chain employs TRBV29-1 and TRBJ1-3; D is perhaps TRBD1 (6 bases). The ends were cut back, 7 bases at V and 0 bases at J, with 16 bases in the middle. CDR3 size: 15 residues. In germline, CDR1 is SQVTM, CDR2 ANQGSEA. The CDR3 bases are TGCAGCGCTTCACAGGGTTTGGGCTCTGGAAACACCATATATTTT. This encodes CSASQGLGSGNTIYF. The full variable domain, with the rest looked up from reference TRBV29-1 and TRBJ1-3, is SAVISQKPSRDICQRGTSLTIQCQVDSQVTMMFWYRQQPGQSLTLIATANQGSEATYESGFVIDKFPISRPNLTFSTLTVSNMSPEDSSIYLCSASQGLGSGNTIYFGEGSWLTVV.